The present T cell receptor beta chain was sequenced within a study of T cell responses to AZD1222 COVID-19 vaccine. Study context: Second-dose groups at about 4 or about 12 weeks were pooled.

Findings of the study overall: Most donors were white British, females outnumbered males, and clonal diversity was possibly underestimated. Baseline testing showed seropositivity in only a handful of AZD1222 recipients. The study sampled repertoires only after the peak T cell response.

Details on this clone: Its antigen is not known.

Some clones are missing from TCRdb's copy, which holds only in-frame ones; the method was immunoSEQ multiplex PCR. The top ten clones hold about 1.5% of a sample with around 150,000 clones, more than 90% of them seen once. Germline CDR1 reads SGHTA; CDR2 reads FQGNSA. Trimming took 4 bases from V and 4 from J, leaving 15 bases between them. This CDR3 contains 15 residues. The specimen was peripheral blood, collected on day 0 of AZD1222 vaccination. The chain carries TRBV7-2 and TRBJ2-3; D is uncertain. The sequence was collected from an adult in good health. The CDR3 DNA follows: TGTGCCAGCAGCTCCTTCGTGGTGAGTGCAGATACGCAGTATTTT. Translating it yields CASSSFVVSADTQYF.